The clone carrying this TCR beta chain appeared a few times. Its matching antigen is unknown. This entry is derived from a study of early T cells in non-severe SARS-CoV-2 infection. General observations from the study: The matching step, a VDJdb search, favored anti-spike CD8 responses and missed private and CD4 specificities.

In germline, CDR1 is LGHNA, CDR2 YSLEER. Trimming cost V 0 bases and J 2 bases; bases outside gene matches: 4. The CDR3 consists of 15 residues. From the 5' RACE reads, TCRdb called clonotypes with MiXCR, one entry per CDR3 protein. The sample contains roughly 50,000 distinct CDR3 sequences, approximately 5.6% of which appear only once. The TCR originated in an adult who was a healthcare worker with PCR-confirmed SARS-CoV-2 infection or an uninfected control (not recorded which). This chain links TRBV4-3 with TRBJ2-7; 7 positions match TRBD2. What was sequenced was whole blood. The CDR3 sequence: CASSQEVRGAYEQYF. In DNA form, the CDR3 reads TGCGCCAGCAGCCAAGAAGTTCGGGGGGCCTACGAGCAGTACTTC.